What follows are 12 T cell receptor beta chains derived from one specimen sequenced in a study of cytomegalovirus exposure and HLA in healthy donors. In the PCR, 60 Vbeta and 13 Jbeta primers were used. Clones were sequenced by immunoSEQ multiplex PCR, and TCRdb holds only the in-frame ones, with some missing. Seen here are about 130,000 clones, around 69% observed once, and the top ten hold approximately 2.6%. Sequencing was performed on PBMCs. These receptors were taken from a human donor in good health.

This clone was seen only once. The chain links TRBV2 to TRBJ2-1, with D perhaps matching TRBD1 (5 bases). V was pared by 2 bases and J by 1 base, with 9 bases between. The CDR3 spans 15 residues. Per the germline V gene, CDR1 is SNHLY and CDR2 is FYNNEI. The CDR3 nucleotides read TGTGCCAGCAGTGAACTGGGGCGATCCTACAATGAGCAGTTCTTC. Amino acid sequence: CASSELGRSYNEQFF. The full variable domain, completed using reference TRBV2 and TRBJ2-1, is EPEVTQTPSHQVTQMGQEVILRCVPISNHLYFYWYRQILGQKVEFLVSFYNNEISEKSEIFDDQFSVERPDGSNFTLKIRSTKLEDSAMYFCASSELGRSYNEQFFGPGTRLTVL.

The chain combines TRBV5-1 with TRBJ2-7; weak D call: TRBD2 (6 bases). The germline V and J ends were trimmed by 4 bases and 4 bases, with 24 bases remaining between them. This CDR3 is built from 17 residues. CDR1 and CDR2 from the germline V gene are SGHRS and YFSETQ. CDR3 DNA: TGCGCCAGCAGCCCGCTGGTGGGGTCTAGCGTCATATACGAGCAGTACTTC. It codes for CASSPLVGSSVIYEQYF.

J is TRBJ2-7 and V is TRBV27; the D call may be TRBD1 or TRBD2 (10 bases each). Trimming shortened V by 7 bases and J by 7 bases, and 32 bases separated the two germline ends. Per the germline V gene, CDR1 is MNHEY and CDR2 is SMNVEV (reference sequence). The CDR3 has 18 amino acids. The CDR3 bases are TGTGCCAGCAAGCACCGGGACAGGGGCCAACTAGCGGGGTCAGAGCAGTACTTC. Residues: CASKHRDRGQLAGSEQYF.

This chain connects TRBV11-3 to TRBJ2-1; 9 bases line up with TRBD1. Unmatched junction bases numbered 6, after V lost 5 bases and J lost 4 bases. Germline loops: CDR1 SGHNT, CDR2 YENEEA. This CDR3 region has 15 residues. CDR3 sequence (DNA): TGTGCCAGCAGCCCTACGGGACAGGGTTACAATGAGCAGTTCTTC. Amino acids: CASSPTGQGYNEQFF.

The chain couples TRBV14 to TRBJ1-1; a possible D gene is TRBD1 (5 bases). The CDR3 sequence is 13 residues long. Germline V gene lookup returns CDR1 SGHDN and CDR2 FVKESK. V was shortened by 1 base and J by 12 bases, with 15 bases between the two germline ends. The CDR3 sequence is CASSQGSGLVTFF. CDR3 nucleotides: TGTGCCAGCAGCCAAGGGTCAGGGCTAGTAACTTTCTTT.

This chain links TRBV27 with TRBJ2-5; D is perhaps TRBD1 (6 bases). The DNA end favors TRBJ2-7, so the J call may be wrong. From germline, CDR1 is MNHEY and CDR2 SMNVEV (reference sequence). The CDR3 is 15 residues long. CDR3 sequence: CASSTKQGSAYEQYF. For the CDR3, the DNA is TGTGCCAGCAGTACAAAACAGGGATCGGCATACGAGCAGTACTTC.

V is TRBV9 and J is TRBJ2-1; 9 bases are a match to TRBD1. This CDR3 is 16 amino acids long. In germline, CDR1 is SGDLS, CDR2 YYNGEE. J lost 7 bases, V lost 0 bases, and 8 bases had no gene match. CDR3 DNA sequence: TGTGCCAGCAGCGTAGCCGGGACAGGGTTAAGTAATGAGCAGTTCTTC. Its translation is CASSVAGTGLSNEQFF. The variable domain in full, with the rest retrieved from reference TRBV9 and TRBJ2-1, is DSGVTQTPKHLITATGQRVTLRCSPRSGDLSVYWYQQSLDQGLQFLIQYYNGEERAKGNILERFSAQQFPDLHSELNLSSLELGDSALYFCASSVAGTGLSNEQFFGPGTRLTVL.

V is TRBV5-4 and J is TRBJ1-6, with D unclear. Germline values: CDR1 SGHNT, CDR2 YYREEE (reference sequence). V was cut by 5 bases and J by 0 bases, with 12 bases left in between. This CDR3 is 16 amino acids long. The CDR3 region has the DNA TGTGCCAGCAGTCGACTACTGAGCTCCTATAATTCACCCCTCCACTTT. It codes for CASSRLLSSYNSPLHF. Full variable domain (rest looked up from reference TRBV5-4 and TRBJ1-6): ETGVTQSPTHLIKTRGQQVTLRCSSQSGHNTVSWYQQALGQGPQFIFQYYREEENGRGNFPPRFSGLQFPNYSSELNVNALELDDSALYLCASSRLLSSYNSPLHFGNGTRLTVT.

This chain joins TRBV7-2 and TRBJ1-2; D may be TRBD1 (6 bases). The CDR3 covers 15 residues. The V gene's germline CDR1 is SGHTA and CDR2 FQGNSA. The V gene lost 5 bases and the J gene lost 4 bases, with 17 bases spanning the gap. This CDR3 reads CASSLTPQGPYGYTF. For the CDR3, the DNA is TGTGCCAGCAGCCTTACCCCACAGGGCCCCTATGGCTACACCTTC.

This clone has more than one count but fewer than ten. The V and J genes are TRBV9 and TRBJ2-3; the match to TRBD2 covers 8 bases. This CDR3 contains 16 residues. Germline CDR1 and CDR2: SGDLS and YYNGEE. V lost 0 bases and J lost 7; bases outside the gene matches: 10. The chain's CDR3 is CASSVGPSGGANTQYF. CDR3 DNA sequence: TGTGCCAGCAGCGTAGGCCCCTCCGGGGGGGCGAATACGCAGTATTTT.

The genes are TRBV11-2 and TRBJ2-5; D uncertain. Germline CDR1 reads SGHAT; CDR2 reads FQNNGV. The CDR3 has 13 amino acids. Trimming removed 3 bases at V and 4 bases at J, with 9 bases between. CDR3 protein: CASSFVSGETQYF. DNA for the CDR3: TGTGCCAGCAGCTTTGTATCGGGAGAGACCCAGTACTTC.

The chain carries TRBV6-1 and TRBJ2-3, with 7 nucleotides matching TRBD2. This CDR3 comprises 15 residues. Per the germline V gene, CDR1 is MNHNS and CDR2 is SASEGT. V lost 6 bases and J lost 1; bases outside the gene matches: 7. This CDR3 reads CASSAMGGGTDTQYF. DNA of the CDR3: TGTGCCAGCAGCGCCATGGGGGGGGGCACAGATACGCAGTATTTT.